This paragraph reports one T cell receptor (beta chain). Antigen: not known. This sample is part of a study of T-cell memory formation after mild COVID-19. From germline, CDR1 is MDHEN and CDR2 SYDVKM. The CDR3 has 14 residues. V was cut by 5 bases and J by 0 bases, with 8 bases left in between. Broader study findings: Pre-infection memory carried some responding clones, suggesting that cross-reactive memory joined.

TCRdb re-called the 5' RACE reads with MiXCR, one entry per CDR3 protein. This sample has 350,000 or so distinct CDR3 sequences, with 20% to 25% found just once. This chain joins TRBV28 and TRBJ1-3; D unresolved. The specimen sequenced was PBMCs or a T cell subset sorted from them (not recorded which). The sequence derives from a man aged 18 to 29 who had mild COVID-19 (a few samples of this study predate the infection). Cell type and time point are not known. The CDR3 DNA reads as TGTGCCAGCAGTGGACCGAACTCTGGAAACACCATATATTTT. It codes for CASSGPNSGNTIYF.